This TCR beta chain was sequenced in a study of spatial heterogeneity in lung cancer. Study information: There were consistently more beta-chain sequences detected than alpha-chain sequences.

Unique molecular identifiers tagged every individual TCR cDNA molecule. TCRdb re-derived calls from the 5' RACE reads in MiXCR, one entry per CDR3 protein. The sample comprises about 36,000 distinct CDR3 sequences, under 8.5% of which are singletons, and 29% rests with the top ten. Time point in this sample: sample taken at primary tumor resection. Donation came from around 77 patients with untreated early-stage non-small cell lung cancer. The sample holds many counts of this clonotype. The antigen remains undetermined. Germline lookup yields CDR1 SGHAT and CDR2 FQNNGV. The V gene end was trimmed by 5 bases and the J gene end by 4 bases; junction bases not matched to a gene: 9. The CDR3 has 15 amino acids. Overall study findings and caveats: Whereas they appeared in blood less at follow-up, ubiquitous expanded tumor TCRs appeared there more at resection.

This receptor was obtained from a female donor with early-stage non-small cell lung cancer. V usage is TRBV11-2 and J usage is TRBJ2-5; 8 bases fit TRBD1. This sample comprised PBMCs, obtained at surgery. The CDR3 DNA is TGTGCCAGCAGCCGAACCGGGACAGGAGGAGAGACCCAGTACTTC. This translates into CASSRTGTGGETQYF.